The clone carrying this TCR beta chain was recorded at least ten times. Its cognate antigen is unknown. One entry per CDR3 protein results from TCRdb running MiXCR on the 5' RACE reads. The sample lists some 240,000 distinct CDR3 sequences, more than 3.5% occurring once. This entry comes from a study of T cells after yellow fever vaccination. Study-wide context: The fractions with low cell numbers were processed using SMART-Seq v4 Ultra Low Input.

Germline trimming cut 3 bases from V and 5 bases from J; bases unmatched to any gene: 8. The CDR3 consists of 15 residues. Looked up from germline, CDR1 is SGHRS and CDR2 is YFSETQ. Study results and limitations: Abundant bulk-derived clonotypes could contaminate FACS-sorted repertoires.

The specimen comprised PBMCs, sampled 15 days after the yellow fever booster vaccination. This chain uses TRBV5-1 with TRBJ2-4; the match to TRBD1 covers 7 bases. The receptor was derived from a man between 18 and 35 years old who received the YFV17D yellow fever vaccine. CDR3 nucleotide sequence: TGCGCCAGCAGCTCCACCGACAGGGTACAAAACATTCAGTACTTC. Translation gives CASSSTDRVQNIQYF. Supplemented by reference TRBV5-1 and TRBJ2-4, the full variable domain reads KAGVTQTPRYLIKTRGQQVTLSCSPISGHRSVSWYQQTPGQGLQFLFEYFSETQRNKGNFPGRFSGRQFSNSRSEMNVSTLELGDSALYLCASSSTDRVQNIQYFGAGTRLSVL.